The 30 T cell receptor beta chains listed next were all sequenced from one sample in a study of PD-1 blockade in classical Hodgkin lymphoma. Time point meaning: cycle 4 day 1 (C4D1), after less than seven weeks of nivolumab. Every one of the patients relapsed after autologous stem cell transplantation (brentuximab vedotin exposure was variable). Assay used: immunoSEQ multiplex PCR; TCRdb lists only in-frame clones, some missing. This sample has under 20,000 clones; approximately 80% occur once, and the top ten carry about 41%. The specimen comprised peripheral blood mononuclear cells (PBMCs), sampled before the fourth cycle of nivolumab. The source of these receptors is a human donor with classical Hodgkin lymphoma.

The J gene is TRBJ2-2, the V gene TRBV11-3; TRBD1 is a possible D gene (6 bases). CDR1 and CDR2 (germline): SGHNT, YENEEA. This CDR3 contains 16 residues. V was trimmed by 11 bases and J by 0 bases, leaving 19 bases between them. CDR3 loop: CAVQGPEKTNTGELFF. Here the CDR3 DNA reads TGTGCCGTGCAGGGGCCCGAAAAAACGAACACCGGGGAGCTGTTTTTT.

This clone was seen a single time. The chain is built from TRBV14 and TRBJ1-2; 11 positions agree with TRBD1. With 1 base clipped from V and 8 bases from J, the junction kept 9 bases outside the gene matches. The germline gives CDR1 SGHDN, CDR2 FVKESK. The CDR3 length is 16 residues. The CDR3: CASSQVRDRGVRGYTF. The DNA of the CDR3 is TGTGCCAGCAGCCAAGTCCGGGACAGGGGGGTGAGGGGCTACACCTTC.

The chain combines TRBV7-9 with TRBJ1-2; 7 nucleotides align to TRBD1. V trimming: 5 bases; J trimming: 2 bases; junction bases outside the gene matches: 11. Germline values: CDR1 SEHNR, CDR2 FQNEAQ (reference sequence). The CDR3 is 16 amino acids. CDR3 sequence reads: CASSQAGTDKNYGYTF. The DNA of the CDR3 is TGTGCCAGCAGCCAAGCCGGGACAGATAAAAACTATGGCTACACCTTC.

V gene TRBV5-6 combines with J gene TRBJ1-2; 12 nucleotides match TRBD1. The J segment lost 8 bases and the V segment lost 0 bases, leaving 5 bases of the junction unmatched. Per the germline V gene, CDR1 is SGHDT and CDR2 is YYEEEE. The CDR3 sequence is 15 residues long. CDR3 region: CASSLGDRGRLGYTF. The DNA for the CDR3 is TGTGCCAGCAGCTTGGGGGACAGGGGGCGCTTAGGCTACACCTTC.

The chain links TRBV7-9 to TRBJ2-2; tentative D call: TRBD2 (6 bases). CDR3 size: 13 residues. Trimming removed 5 bases at V and 6 bases at J, with 10 bases between. Looked up from germline, CDR1 is SEHNR and CDR2 is FQNEAQ (reference sequence). The CDR3 DNA is TGTGCCAGCAGCAACGGGGGTGCCGGGGAGCTGTTTTTT. It translates to CASSNGGAGELFF.

The chain links TRBV19 to TRBJ2-3; D is uncertain. Germline V CDR1 and CDR2: LNHDA, SQIVND (reference sequence). V lost 7 bases and J lost 2, with 13 bases in between. The CDR3 totals 14 residues. The chain's CDR3 is CASTFNRFTDTQYF. The CDR3, as DNA: TGTGCCAGTACCTTTAATCGTTTCACAGATACGCAGTATTTT.

V usage is TRBV14 and J usage is TRBJ2-7, with 10 bases identical to TRBD1. Germline V CDR1 and CDR2: SGHDN, FVKESK. The V and J ends lost 0 bases and 2 bases, in that order; junction bases with no gene match: 7. This CDR3 contains 17 residues. CDR3 bases: TGTGCCAGCAGCCAAGATCGGGACAGGGGATTTACCTACGAGCAGTACTTC. It codes for CASSQDRDRGFTYEQYF.

The chain combines TRBV19 with TRBJ2-5, with TRBD1 as a possible D gene (5 bases). The V end was cut by 2 bases, the J end by 5 bases, with 15 bases between. The CDR3 extends over 15 amino acids. Germline V CDR1 and CDR2: LNHDA, SQIVND (reference sequence). The CDR3 sequence is CASSIRQGLGETQYF. CDR3 nucleotide sequence: TGTGCCAGTAGTATACGGCAGGGTCTGGGGGAGACCCAGTACTTC.

The chain uses TRBV30 and TRBJ2-5, with 7 bases that match TRBD1. In germline, CDR1 is GTSNPN, CDR2 SVGIG (reference sequence). Trimming cost V 5 bases and J 3 bases; bases outside gene matches: 3. This CDR3 spans 12 amino acids. In nucleotides, the CDR3 is TGTGCCTGGGGAGACAGGGAAGAGACCCAGTACTTC. It specifies CAWGDREETQYF.

The V call is TRBV7-9, the J call TRBJ1-5; D remains ambiguous. The CDR3 length is 13 residues. Germline V gives CDR1 SEHNR, CDR2 FQNEAQ (reference sequence). The V end lost 1 base, the J end lost 7 bases, and 8 bases lay between the germline ends. This chain's CDR3 is CASSLVSGQPQHF. The CDR3 coding sequence is TGTGCCAGCAGCTTAGTATCAGGACAGCCCCAGCATTTT.

V and J are TRBV6-5 and TRBJ1-2; D unresolved. V was cut by 0 bases and J by 1 base, with 3 bases left in between. Germline assignment: CDR1 MNHEY and CDR2 SVGAGI. The CDR3 contains 13 residues. This CDR3 is CASSYSRNYGYTF. The CDR3 DNA is TGTGCCAGCAGTTACTCGCGTAACTATGGCTACACCTTC.

The chain is built from TRBV10-2 and TRBJ1-6, with 9 nucleotides matching TRBD1. The length of the CDR3 is 14 residues. In germline, CDR1 is WSHSY, CDR2 SAAADI. The V and J ends lost 6 bases and 3 bases, in that order; junction bases with no gene match: 0. The CDR3, as DNA: TGCGCCAGCAGGACAGGGGGCTATAATTCACCCCTCCACTTT. Protein: CASRTGGYNSPLHF.

V gene TRBV7-2 combines with J gene TRBJ2-7; D is uncertain. The CDR3 has 12 residues. Trimming stripped 5 bases from V and 6 bases from J, with 11 bases between. CDR1 is SGHTA, CDR2 FQGNSA, per germline. CDR3: CASSHPRSEQYF. The CDR3 DNA sequence: TGTGCCAGCAGCCACCCAAGGAGCGAGCAGTACTTC.

The chain joins TRBV12-5 to TRBJ2-7; D assignment may be TRBD1 or TRBD2 (5 bases each). The length of the CDR3 is 12 residues. Germline V gene sequence: CDR1 LGHNT, CDR2 FRNRAP. V lost 7 bases to trimming and J lost 6 bases, with 13 bases between them. The CDR3 reads CASAVWGFEQYF. DNA for the CDR3: TGTGCTAGTGCCGTATGGGGGTTCGAGCAGTACTTC.

The chain recombines TRBV9 with TRBJ2-2; D unclear. Germline V gene data show CDR1 as SGDLS and CDR2 as YYNGEE. CDR3 length equals 15 residues. Trimming took 3 bases from V and 0 from J, leaving 9 bases between them. The CDR3 region is CASSAEWANTGELFF. CDR3 DNA: TGTGCCAGCAGCGCCGAATGGGCGAACACCGGGGAGCTGTTTTTT.

The chain links TRBV6-5 to TRBJ1-1, with D maybe TRBD1 (5 bases). Trimming took off 4 bases at V and 1 base at J, with 13 bases between the two ends. The germline gives CDR1 MNHEY, CDR2 SVGAGI. CDR3 length: 15 residues. The CDR3 region is CASSSQTDPNTEAFF. The CDR3 region has the DNA TGTGCCAGCAGTTCCCAGACAGATCCGAACACTGAAGCTTTCTTT.

This clone appeared once. The chain employs TRBV2 and TRBJ2-1, with 9 positions matching TRBD2. The germline gives CDR1 SNHLY, CDR2 FYNNEI. This CDR3 comprises 16 residues. J was trimmed by 1 base and V by 5 bases; bases with no gene match: 6. The CDR3 nucleotides are TGTGCCAGCAGTAGATTTAGCGGGAGTTCCTACAATGAGCAGTTCTTC. It encodes CASSRFSGSSYNEQFF.

In this sample, this clone turned up a few times. This chain's CDR3 is CASSISGTDYTGELFF. The CDR3 DNA sequence: TGTGCCAGCTCCATCTCCGGGACAGATTACACCGGGGAGCTGTTTTTT. This chain connects TRBV21-1 to TRBJ2-2; the D segment call TRBD1 is taken from the table without a DNA check. TRBV21-1 has pseudogene status. The CDR3 runs 16 residues.

This chain connects TRBV7-9 to TRBJ2-2; the D is unclear. The CDR3 contains 14 residues. The V gene lost 3 bases and the J gene lost 3 bases, with 8 bases spanning the gap. Germline V CDR1 and CDR2: SEHNR, FQNEAQ (reference sequence). The CDR3, as DNA: TGTGCCAGCAGCTTCACCATGGACACCGGGGAGCTGTTTTTT. It is translated as CASSFTMDTGELFF.

The CDR3 nucleotides read TGTGCCAGCAGCTTCGGTCTGCAGGGCAACTATGGCTACACCTTC. It encodes CASSFGLQGNYGYTF. The chain combines TRBV11-2 with TRBJ1-2, with a tentative D call TRBD1 (5 bases). The CDR3 consists of 15 residues. CDR1 SGHAT and CDR2 FQNNGV come from the germline V gene. V dropped 3 bases and J dropped 2 bases, with 13 bases sitting between them.

This clone was observed once. The chain employs TRBV5-1 and TRBJ2-1; perhaps TRBD2 as D (6 bases). The CDR3 runs to 15 residues. V was pared by 3 bases and J by 10 bases, with 20 bases between. Germline V gene data show CDR1 as SGHRS and CDR2 as YFSETQ. The CDR3 loop is CASSSAGTPGEEQFF. The CDR3 DNA sequence: TGCGCCAGCAGCTCTGCCGGGACTCCTGGGGAGGAGCAGTTCTTC.

For the CDR3, the DNA is TGTGCCAGCAGCCGTAGCGGGGGGCTCCAAGAGACCCAGTACTTC. It specifies CASSRSGGLQETQYF. The J gene is TRBJ2-5, the V gene TRBV5-5; the match to TRBD2 covers 10 bases. There are 15 residues in the CDR3. Germline CDR1 SGHKS, CDR2 YYEKEE (reference sequence). V lost 4 bases to trimming and J lost 1 base; unmatched junction nucleotides: 4.

The chain recombines TRBV7-9 with TRBJ2-1, with unresolved D. The CDR3 is 11 residues long. Germline assignment: CDR1 SEHNR and CDR2 FQNEAQ (reference sequence). Trimming pared 0 bases from V and 13 bases from J, leaving 7 bases between. This CDR3 reads CASSLAGSQFF. Here the CDR3 DNA reads TGTGCCAGCAGCTTAGCCGGATCCCAGTTCTTC.

The chain links TRBV5-6 to TRBJ1-3; D remains ambiguous. Deletions cut 4 bases from V and 1 base from J, with 9 bases between. From germline, CDR1 is SGHDT and CDR2 YYEEEE. The CDR3 has 14 residues. The chain's CDR3 is CASSRWMSGNTIYF. The CDR3 bases are TGTGCCAGCAGCCGATGGATGTCTGGAAACACCATATATTTT. Combining the CDR3 with reference TRBV5-6 and TRBJ1-3 gives the whole variable domain DAGVTQSPTHLIKTRGQQVTLRCSPKSGHDTVSWYQQALGQGPQFIFQYYEEEERQRGNFPDRFSGHQFPNYSSELNVNALLLGDSALYLCASSRWMSGNTIYFGEGSWLTVV.

The chain combines TRBV5-6 with TRBJ2-7; D unclear. The germline V and J ends were trimmed by 2 bases and 2 bases, with 5 bases remaining between them. This CDR3 is built from 12 residues. In germline, CDR1 is SGHDT, CDR2 YYEEEE. The CDR3 DNA reads TGTGCCAGCAGCTTTGAACCCTACGAGCAGTACTTC. It specifies CASSFEPYEQYF.

This chain uses TRBV29-1 with TRBJ2-4, with a weak D call TRBD2 (5 bases). CDR1 and CDR2 from the germline V gene are SQVTM and ANQGSEA. The CDR3 runs to 11 residues. Trimming cost V 7 bases and J 8 bases, with 12 bases left between them. The CDR3 sequence: CSGRWRDIQYF. In DNA, the CDR3 is TGCAGCGGGCGGTGGCGGGACATTCAGTACTTC.

This chain joins TRBV7-2 and TRBJ2-5; D perhaps matches TRBD2 (6 bases). This CDR3 spans 13 amino acids. V was shortened by 3 bases and J by 4 bases, with 9 bases between the two germline ends. Germline V gene sequence: CDR1 SGHTA, CDR2 FQGNSA. The CDR3 protein is CASSFKGGETQYF. CDR3 in DNA: TGTGCCAGCAGCTTTAAGGGAGGAGAGACCCAGTACTTC.

CDR3 residues: CASSAGVNTEAFF. Here the CDR3 DNA reads TGTGCCAGCAGCGCCGGTGTGAACACTGAAGCTTTCTTT. The rearrangement joins TRBV27 to TRBJ1-1; the D is unclear. There are 13 residues in the CDR3. The germline V and J ends were trimmed by 6 bases and 0 bases, with 8 bases remaining between them. Per the germline V gene, CDR1 is MNHEY and CDR2 is SMNVEV (reference sequence).

This clone appeared a single time. This chain joins TRBV20-1 and TRBJ2-3; D perhaps matches TRBD1 (5 bases). This CDR3 has 11 residues. CDR1 DFQATT and CDR2 SNEGSKA come from the germline V gene (reference sequence). The ends were cut back, 0 bases at V and 9 bases at J, with 7 bases in the middle. This chain's CDR3 is CSAREGHTQYF. CDR3 bases: TGCAGTGCTAGAGAGGGGCACACGCAGTATTTT.

As for this clone: Different DNA sequences within this sample yield the same CDR3. The chain carries TRBV30 and TRBJ1-1; a possible D gene is TRBD1 (6 bases). The V gene lost 5 bases and the J gene lost 6 bases, with 13 bases spanning the gap. The CDR3 totals 12 residues. The V gene's germline CDR1 is GTSNPN and CDR2 SVGIG (reference sequence). CDR3 protein: CAWGRGGAEAFF. The CDR3 DNA reads TGTGCCTGGGGCAGGGGTGGGGCTGAAGCTTTCTTT.